This T cell receptor (beta chain) emerged from a study of cytomegalovirus exposure and HLA in healthy donors. Study in general: The 100 to 150 validation repertoires matched the roughly 670 first-cohort repertoires in platform, a later analysis reported.

The donors were members of the validation cohort, which comprised 100 to 150 subjects and was separate from the first cohort of some 680 subjects. Study outcomes and limitations: Reports credit the classifier with highly specific, highly sensitive diagnosis of cytomegalovirus status.

Concerning this clone: Its specificity is unknown.

Only in-frame clones appear in the TCRdb table, and some are missing; sequencing was by immunoSEQ multiplex PCR. The data show roughly 150,000 clones, roughly nine tenths seen once. This receptor was obtained from a woman aged 25 to 39 in good health and CMV-seronegative. The material sequenced was PBMCs.

CDR3 loop: CASSLAEGAEAFF. CDR3 bases: TGTGCCAGCAGCTTGGCGGAGGGGGCTGAAGCTTTCTTT. The rearrangement uses TRBV5-4 and TRBJ1-1, with a weak D call TRBD1 (6 bases). V was cut by 0 bases and J by 6 bases, with 9 bases left in between. The CDR3 is made up of 13 amino acids. CDR1 is SGHNT and CDR2 is YYREEE in the germline V gene (reference sequence). The variable domain in full, with the rest retrieved from reference TRBV5-4 and TRBJ1-1, is ETGVTQSPTHLIKTRGQQVTLRCSSQSGHNTVSWYQQALGQGPQFIFQYYREEENGRGNFPPRFSGLQFPNYSSELNVNALELDDSALYLCASSLAEGAEAFFGQGTRLTVV.